This TCR beta chain was identified during a study of cytomegalovirus exposure and HLA in healthy donors (dated by TCRdb to about 2017). In the study overall: An earlier analysis of fewer than 750 of the donors reported roughly 300 Gb of sequence data and 117 million unique TCR beta sequences obtained from approximately 180 million T cells. About 300 gigabases of sequencing data and approximately 93 million unique TCR sequences were included in an early release covering several hundred HLA-typed donors. Of the 398 genotyped donors, about 84% fell in the genetic ancestry cluster associated with self-reported Caucasian donors. The study aimed to test whether cataloging public T cell receptors could reveal signatures of past pathogen exposure. The study profiled the T cell repertoires of more than 500 subjects by immunosequencing and related them to cytomegalovirus serostatus. Along with the approximately 700-subject first cohort, a separate validation cohort of over a hundred different subjects was used. To predict cytomegalovirus infection status, the study brought together high-throughput TCR immunosequencing, statistical association of individual TCRs with disease status, and machine learning. A later analysis re-analyzed previously published TCR beta repertoires from 600 to 850 donors and added high-resolution HLA genotyping to study TCR occurrence patterns. Rather than using new phenotypic data, the later analysis identified candidate immune exposures from TCR beta sequences and from how often those sequences occurred across donors. An earlier analysis of 587 of the donors applied high-throughput TCR beta sequencing to assess whether each TCR beta V gene segment acted as functional or pseudogenic. Alongside the repertoire data, information on donor age, sex, ethnicity and CMV serostatus was compiled. A later genetic analysis took genome-wide SNP genotypes for about 65% of the 666 donors and used that subset as a discovery cohort. Every repertoire in the discovery cohort had been generated on one and the same sequencing platform. Both class I and class II loci were covered by HLA typing, at four-digit resolution. Typing coverage varied by locus: roughly 620-640 donors for A, B, C, DRB1 and DQB1; some 520 for DQA1; 600 to 610 for DPA1; more than 450 for DPB1. Five DR-DQ haplotypes were handled as single units for association and clustering because linkage in the cohort was strong. Among about 400 genotyped donors of the cohort, an average of approximately 240,000 unique TCR beta nucleotide sequences was sequenced per donor, of which approximately 19% were non-productive. Broad study findings and their caveats: While some public TCRs were present in many individuals, most TCR sequences turned up only very rarely across donors. Strong co-occurrence of HLA alleles, especially DR and DQ, made assigning TCR associations to individual alleles difficult. At a false discovery rate of 0.05, a later analysis linked approximately 18,000 TCR beta sequences to specific HLA alleles. A later analysis found that HLA-associated TCR beta chains were more clonally expanded and had lower generation probabilities than equally common non-associated chains. In an earlier analysis of several hundred of the donors, most TCR beta V segments were observed in productive rearrangements about 87% or about 30% of the time, broadly matching IMGT annotations. Most CMV-associated TCR beta chains appeared to be HLA-restricted in a later analysis, and the HLA associations seemed to be driven largely by CMV exposure. The earlier analysis of nearly 600 of the donors excluded approximately 17 rarely observed V segments, including chromosome 9 orphons, because counts were too low. Some IMGT-functional V segments, including TRBV6-2 and TRBV6-3, could not be told apart with the 87-base-pair reads, so those segments were excluded. In a later analysis, TCR association rates were found to vary across HLA loci, with the most associated TCRs seen for DRB1 alleles and the fewest for HLA-C alleles. The only immune exposure information available for the cohort was CMV serostatus. Linkage disequilibrium might explain the correlated functional status among segregating V segments, but an unknown experimental factor could not be excluded. V-gene and J-gene trimming of TCR beta chains was associated with a missense DCLRE1C variant in a later genetic analysis, and the association was replicated in an independent cohort. Sequencing depth was assumed to be roughly uniform across donors in the presence/absence analyses, though that assumption may not hold. Several of the top co-occurrence clusters appeared to be linked to parvovirus B19, influenza, CMV and Epstein-Barr virus, according to a later analysis. HLA typing was unavailable for some donors at each locus, so association tests used only the typed subset. A cluster of highly shared sequence variants was judged likely to be a technical artifact of the sequencing pipeline. The cohort was sequenced for TCR beta chains only, and without alpha or paired-chain data the features that could be detected were limited. The study listed over 150 TCR beta chains as associated with cytomegalovirus. A further reported finding was that TCR beta sequences accurately predicted the HLA-A and HLA-B alleles for most subjects in the first cohort. The authors suggested that the approach could potentially be extended to other disease states and immunological phenotypes. In both the original and validation cohorts, the classifier was reported to diagnose cytomegalovirus status with high specificity and sensitivity. Compared with the 666-donor mean, donors in an Asian-associated ancestry cluster had fewer N-insertions in productive TCRs, according to a later genetic analysis. A few of the identified cytomegalovirus-associated TCR beta chains were confirmed in vitro to be specific for cytomegalovirus antigens.

Worth noting for this clone: Its antigen is not yet known. Base qualities are not recorded, but no much larger clone differs from it by a single base.

The method was the immunoSEQ multiplex PCR assay. The multiplex PCR relied on a mix of 60 forward primers for TCR Vbeta segments and 13 reverse primers for TCR Jbeta segments. Amplification of the CDR3 region of rearranged TCR beta genes was performed with a multiplex PCR assay on genomic DNA. On the Illumina HiSeq System, the amplified TCR beta libraries were sequenced as 87-base-pair reads. The original methods were these. A later analysis tallied around 87 million unique TCR beta chains across the 666 repertoires, and approximately 12 million of those chains were shared by two or more donors. A nearest-neighbor algorithm error-corrected the raw reads and collapsed the reads into unique sequences, merging closely related sequences to remove PCR and sequencing errors. Alignment of CDR3 sequences to IMGT reference sequences was used to assign V, D and J gene segments. For a sequence to be retained, at least a six-nucleotide match to both a V gene segment and a J gene segment was required. Rearrangements were called productive when the CDR3 lacked stop codons and stayed in frame with V and J; all others were non-productive. CDR3 was defined according to IMGT convention as the region running from the second conserved V-encoded cysteine to the conserved J-encoded phenylalanine. The earlier analysis of some 600 of the donors excluded sequences that lacked an unambiguous match to a single V gene segment. An earlier analysis of some 610 of the donors called V segments functional above 56.7% productive rearrangements and segregating when the between-donor standard deviation exceeded 5%. A statistical classification framework was built to diagnose cytomegalovirus status from the catalog of TCR beta chain sequences. V and J gene assignment, in a later analysis, came from comparing TCR nucleotide sequences with IMGT/GENE-DB human TR gene sequences. Using the TCRdist pipeline, a later analysis assigned CDR3 sequences along with most-parsimonious VDJ recombination scenarios. In a later analysis, each TCR beta chain was defined by its CDR3 amino acid sequence together with its V-gene family, and reads without a unique V-gene family were excluded. In a later analysis, approximately 590 highly shared, low-generation-probability nucleotide sequences were removed to address suspected cross-contamination and a sequencing artifact. In a later analysis, a clonal expansion index for each public chain was calculated from normalized within-repertoire ranks of inferred template counts. In a later analysis, generation probabilities were computed with a VDJ recombination model fitted to out-of-frame rearrangements, and the resulting probabilities were checked against IGoR. In a later analysis, hypergeometric tests were used to score TCR-TCR, TCR-HLA and TCR-CMV co-occurrence, with a repertoire-size bias correction applied to TCR pairs. A later analysis estimated false discovery rates by permuting HLA or CMV assignments 20 times. In a later analysis, co-occurring TCRs were grouped using DBSCAN, with TCRdist sequence similarity added in when clustering inside HLA-allele-positive subsets. Co-occurrence clustering excluded repertoires with fewer than 30,000 or more than 120,000 public chains, plus five with anomalous nucleotide sharing. TCRdb provides this immuneACCESS table in a form limited to in-frame rearrangements. Some clones are lacking; in checked studies, under half of them reflect an unresolved V gene, and why the rest are absent is not known. The DNA was the basis for D and trimming; V, J and clone size are from that table. The sample records 200,000 to 300,000 clones, about 81% of which are singletons. Under 8% of the sample lies in the top ten.

The cohort consisted of 666 healthy bone marrow donors. At the time of sampling, all cohort members were nominally healthy, though unrecorded immune exposures were likely present. The donor tested CMV seropositive, placing the donor among the roughly 270 seropositive members of the cohort. A peripheral blood sample was collected from each donor, and TCR beta sequencing was performed on peripheral blood mononuclear cells. Genomic DNA extraction from the blood cell samples was performed with the Qiagen DNeasy Blood Extraction Kit. In the germline V gene, CDR1 corresponds to MNHNS and CDR2 to SASEGT. The CDR3, from cysteine to phenylalanine, totals 15 residues. Only CDR3 DNA remains: 45 bases, in frame from the first base.

The chain is made from TRBV6-1 and TRBJ2-5, and 13 bases in between align with TRBD2. The J call may be incorrect, as the DNA end agrees better with TRBJ2-7. What was sequenced was PBMCs. This receptor was obtained from a woman aged 55-70 years in good health and CMV-seropositive. The CDR3 protein is CASSTTSGRNDEQYF. The DNA is TGTGCCAGCAGTACGACTAGCGGGAGGAATGACGAGCAGTACTTC.